This T cell receptor beta chain appears in the sequencing data of a study of cytomegalovirus exposure and HLA in healthy donors. Broader study findings: There were under 200 TCR beta chains listed as cytomegalovirus-associated. TCR beta V- and J-gene trimming, according to a later analysis, was linked to a missense DCLRE1C variant. Accurate prediction of HLA-A and HLA-B alleles (for most subjects) was reportedly achieved from TCR beta sequences. Later analysis reportedly placed an Asian-associated ancestry cluster below the approximately 680-donor mean in N-insertions.

PCR amplification relied on 60 Vbeta primers (plus 13 Jbeta primers). This table comes from immunoSEQ multiplex PCR, and its TCRdb copy is limited to in-frame clones, with some not included. This sample has around 180,000 clones, with over 65% found just once. This clone was counted a few times. The antigen is undetermined. The CDR3 is 14 amino acids. Germline CDR1 MNHEY, CDR2 SMNVEV (reference sequence). The V gene lost 6 bases and the J gene lost 3 bases, with 12 bases spanning the gap. The clonotype was recovered from a man in his sixties in good health and CMV-seronegative. The chain employs TRBV27 and TRBJ1-5; a weak D match, TRBD1 (5 bases). Sequences were obtained from PBMCs. In DNA, the CDR3 is TGTGCCAGCAGCTATACAGGTTACAATCAGCCCCAGCATTTT. It yields the protein CASSYTGYNQPQHF.